This T cell receptor beta chain derives from a study of T cells in Graves' hyperthyroidism and ophthalmopathy. The study defined stable Graves' hyperthyroidism as no ophthalmopathy progression within 18 months. Aged 18 to 65, the patients had hyperthyroidism that was newly diagnosed and had lasted under 2 months. Study results and caveats: Patients with ophthalmopathy were separated from those with stable hyperthyroidism by a 13 V-J model.

In the case of this clonotype: Antigen unknown.

The source material, RNA transcripts, was used to amplify TCR beta CDR3 regions. The HTBI set primed first-round TCR CDR3 RT-PCR. TCRdb re-called the multiplex PCR reads with MiXCR, one entry per CDR3 protein. The sample includes hundreds of thousands of distinct CDR3 sequences, 38% seen only once; the top ten take approximately 8.7%. CDR1 is SEHNR and CDR2 is FQNEAQ in the germline V gene (reference sequence). The CDR3 runs 14 residues. V was clipped by 7 bases and J by 3 bases, with 14 bases between them. The sequence derives from a man younger than 35 with Graves' hyperthyroidism. The chain joins TRBV7-9 to TRBJ2-3; D may be TRBD1 (6 bases). The sample was blood. CDR3 bases: TGTGCCAGCATAATGTGGGGGCTGACAGATACGCAGTATTTT. Its translation: CASIMWGLTDTQYF.